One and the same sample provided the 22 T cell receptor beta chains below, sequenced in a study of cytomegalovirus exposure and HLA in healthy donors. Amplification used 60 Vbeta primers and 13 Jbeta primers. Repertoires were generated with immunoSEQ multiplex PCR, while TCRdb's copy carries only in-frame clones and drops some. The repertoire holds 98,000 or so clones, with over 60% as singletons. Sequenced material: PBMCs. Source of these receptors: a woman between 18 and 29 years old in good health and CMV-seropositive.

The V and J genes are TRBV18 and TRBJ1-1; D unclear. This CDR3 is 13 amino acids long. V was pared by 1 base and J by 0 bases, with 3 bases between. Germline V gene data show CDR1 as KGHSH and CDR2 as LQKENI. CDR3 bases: TGTGCCAGCTCACCACTTATGAACACTGAAGCTTTCTTT. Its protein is CASSPLMNTEAFF.

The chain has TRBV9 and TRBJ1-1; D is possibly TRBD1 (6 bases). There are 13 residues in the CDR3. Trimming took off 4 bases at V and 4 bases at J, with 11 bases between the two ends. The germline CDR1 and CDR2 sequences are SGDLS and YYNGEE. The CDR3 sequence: CASSHRVGTEAFF. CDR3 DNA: TGTGCCAGCAGCCACAGGGTAGGCACTGAAGCTTTCTTT.

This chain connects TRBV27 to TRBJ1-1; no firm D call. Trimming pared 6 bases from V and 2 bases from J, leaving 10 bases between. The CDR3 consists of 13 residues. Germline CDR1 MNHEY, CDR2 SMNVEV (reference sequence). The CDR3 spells CASSLYPNTEAFF. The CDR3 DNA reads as TGTGCCAGCAGCCTATACCCTAACACTGAAGCTTTCTTT.

The CDR3 reads CASSTNQGQRPYEQYF. The CDR3 DNA follows: TGTGCCAGCAGCACAAACCAGGGACAGCGACCCTACGAGCAGTACTTC. V and J are TRBV5-4 and TRBJ2-7; 7 bases are shared with TRBD1. The CDR3 is 16 residues long. Unmatched junction bases numbered 12, after V lost 4 bases and J lost 2 bases. CDR1 is SGHNT and CDR2 is YYREEE in the germline V gene (reference sequence).

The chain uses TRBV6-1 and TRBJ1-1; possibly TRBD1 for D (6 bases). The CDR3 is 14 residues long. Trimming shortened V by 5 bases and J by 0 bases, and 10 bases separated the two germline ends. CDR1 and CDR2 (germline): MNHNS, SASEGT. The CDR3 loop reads CASSQNRVNTEAFF. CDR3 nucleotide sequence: TGTGCCAGCAGTCAAAACAGGGTGAACACTGAAGCTTTCTTT.

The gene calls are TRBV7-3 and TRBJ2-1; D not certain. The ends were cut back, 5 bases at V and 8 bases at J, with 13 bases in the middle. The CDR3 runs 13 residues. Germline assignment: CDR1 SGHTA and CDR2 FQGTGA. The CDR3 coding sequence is TGTGCCAGCAGCCGAGACTTGAACGATGAGCAGTTCTTC. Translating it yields CASSRDLNDEQFF.

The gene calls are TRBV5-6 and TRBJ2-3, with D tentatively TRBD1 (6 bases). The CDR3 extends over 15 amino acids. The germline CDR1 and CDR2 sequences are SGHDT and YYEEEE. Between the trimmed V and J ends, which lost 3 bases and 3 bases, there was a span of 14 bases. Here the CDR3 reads CASSYPTGGTDTQYF. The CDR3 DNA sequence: TGTGCCAGCAGCTACCCGACAGGAGGTACAGATACGCAGTATTTT.

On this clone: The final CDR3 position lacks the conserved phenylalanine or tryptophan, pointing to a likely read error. The CDR3 bases are TGTGCCAGCAGCTTGGCTGGACAGTCCTACGAGCAGTACTGC. Amino acid sequence: CASSLAGQSYEQYC. The chain has TRBV5-4 and TRBJ2-7; possibly TRBD1 for D (6 bases). Per the germline V gene, CDR1 is SGHNT and CDR2 is YYREEE (reference sequence). V was pared by 0 bases and J by 1 base, with 8 bases between. The length of the CDR3 is 14 residues.

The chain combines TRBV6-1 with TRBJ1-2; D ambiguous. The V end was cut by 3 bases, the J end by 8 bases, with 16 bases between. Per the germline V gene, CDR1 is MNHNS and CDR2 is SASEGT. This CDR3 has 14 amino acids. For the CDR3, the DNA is TGTGCCAGCAGTGAGGAGGCAGGAGGCTCGGGCTACACCTTC. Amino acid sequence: CASSEEAGGSGYTF.

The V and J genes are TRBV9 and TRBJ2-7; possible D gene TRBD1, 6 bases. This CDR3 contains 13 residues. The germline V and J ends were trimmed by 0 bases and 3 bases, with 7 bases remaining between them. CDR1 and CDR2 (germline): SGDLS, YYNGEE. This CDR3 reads CASSVEDSYEQYF. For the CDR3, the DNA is TGTGCCAGCAGCGTAGAGGACAGCTACGAGCAGTACTTC.

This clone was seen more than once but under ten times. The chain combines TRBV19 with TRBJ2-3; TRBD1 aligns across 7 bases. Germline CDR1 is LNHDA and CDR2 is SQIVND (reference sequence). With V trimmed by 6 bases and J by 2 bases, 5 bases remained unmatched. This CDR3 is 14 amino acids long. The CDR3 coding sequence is TGTGCCAGTAGCGGACAGGCGTTCACAGATACGCAGTATTTT. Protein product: CASSGQAFTDTQYF. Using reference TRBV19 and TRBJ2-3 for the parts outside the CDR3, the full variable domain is DGGITQSPKYLFRKEGQNVTLSCEQNLNHDAMYWYRQDPGQGLRLIYYSQIVNDFQKGDIAEGYSVSREKKESFPLTVTSAQKNPTAFYLCASSGQAFTDTQYFGPGTRLTVL.

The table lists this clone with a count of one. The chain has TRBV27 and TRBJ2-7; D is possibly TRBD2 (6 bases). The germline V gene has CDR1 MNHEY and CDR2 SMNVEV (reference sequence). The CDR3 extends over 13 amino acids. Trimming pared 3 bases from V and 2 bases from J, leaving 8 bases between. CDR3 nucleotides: TGTGCCAGCAGTTTTGCGGGACCCTACGAGCAGTACTTC. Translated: CASSFAGPYEQYF.

The CDR3 sequence is CATWSGTATDTQYF. CDR3 DNA: TGTGCCACCTGGTCCGGGACAGCCACAGATACGCAGTATTTT. The gene calls are TRBV11-1 and TRBJ2-3; 7 nucleotides align to TRBD1. Germline V gene lookup returns CDR1 SGHAT and CDR2 FQDESV (reference sequence). The CDR3 is 14 residues long. The V and J ends lost 10 bases and 2 bases, in that order; junction bases with no gene match: 9. The full variable domain, in which reference TRBV11-1 and TRBJ2-3 provide the parts outside the CDR3, is EAEVAQSPRYKITEKSQAVAFWCDPISGHATLYWYRQILGQGPELLVQFQDESVVDDSQLPKDRFSAERLKGVDSTLKIQPAELGDSAMYLCATWSGTATDTQYFGPGTRLTVL.

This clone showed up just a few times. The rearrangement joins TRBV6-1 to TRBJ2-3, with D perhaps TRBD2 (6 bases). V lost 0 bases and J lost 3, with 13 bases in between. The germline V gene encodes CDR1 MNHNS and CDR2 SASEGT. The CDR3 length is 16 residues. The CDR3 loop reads CASSEALSGWTDTQYF. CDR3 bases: TGTGCCAGCAGTGAAGCGTTAAGCGGGTGGACAGATACGCAGTATTTT.

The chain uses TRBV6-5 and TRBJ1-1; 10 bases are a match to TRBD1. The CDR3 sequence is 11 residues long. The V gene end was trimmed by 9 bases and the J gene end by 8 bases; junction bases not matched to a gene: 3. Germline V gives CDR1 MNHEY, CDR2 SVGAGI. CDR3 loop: CASGQGVEAFF. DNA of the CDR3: TGTGCCAGTGGACAGGGGGTCGAAGCTTTCTTT.

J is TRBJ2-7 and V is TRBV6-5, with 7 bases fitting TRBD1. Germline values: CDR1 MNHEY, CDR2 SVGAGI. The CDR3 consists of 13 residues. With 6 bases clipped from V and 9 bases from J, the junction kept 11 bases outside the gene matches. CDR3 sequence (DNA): TGTGCCAGCAGGGACAGGAGCGCGATAGGGCAGTACTTC. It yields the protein CASRDRSAIGQYF.

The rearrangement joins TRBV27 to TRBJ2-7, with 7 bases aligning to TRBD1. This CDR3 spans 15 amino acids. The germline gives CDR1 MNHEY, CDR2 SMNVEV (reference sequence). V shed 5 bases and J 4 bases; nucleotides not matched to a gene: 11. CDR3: CASSLMSGTAYEQYF. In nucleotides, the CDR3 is TGTGCCAGCAGTCTCATGTCCGGGACAGCTTACGAGCAGTACTTC.

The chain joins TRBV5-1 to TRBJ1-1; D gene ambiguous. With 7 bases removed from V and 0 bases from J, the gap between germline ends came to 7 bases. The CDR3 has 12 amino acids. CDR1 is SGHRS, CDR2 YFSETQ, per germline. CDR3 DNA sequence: TGCGCCAGCGGGCCGTTGAACACTGAAGCTTTCTTT. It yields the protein CASGPLNTEAFF.

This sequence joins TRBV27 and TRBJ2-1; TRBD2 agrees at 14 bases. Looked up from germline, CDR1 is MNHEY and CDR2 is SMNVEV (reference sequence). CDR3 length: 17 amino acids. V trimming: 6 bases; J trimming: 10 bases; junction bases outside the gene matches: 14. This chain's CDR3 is CASRPQGVGLAGGEQFF. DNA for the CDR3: TGTGCCAGCAGACCACAGGGGGTCGGACTAGCGGGAGGCGAGCAGTTCTTC.

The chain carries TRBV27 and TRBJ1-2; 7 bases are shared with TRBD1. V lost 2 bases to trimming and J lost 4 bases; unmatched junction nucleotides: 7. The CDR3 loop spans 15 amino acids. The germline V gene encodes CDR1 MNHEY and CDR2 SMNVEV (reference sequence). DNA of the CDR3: TGTGCCAGCAGTTTAAGTCTGAAGGGGGCCTATGGCTACACCTTC. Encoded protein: CASSLSLKGAYGYTF.

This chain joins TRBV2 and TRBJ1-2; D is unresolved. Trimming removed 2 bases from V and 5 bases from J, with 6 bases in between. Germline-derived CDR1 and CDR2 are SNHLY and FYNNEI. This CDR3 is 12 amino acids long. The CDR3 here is CASSEHSYGYTF. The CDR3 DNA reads TGTGCCAGCAGTGAACACTCTTATGGCTACACCTTC.

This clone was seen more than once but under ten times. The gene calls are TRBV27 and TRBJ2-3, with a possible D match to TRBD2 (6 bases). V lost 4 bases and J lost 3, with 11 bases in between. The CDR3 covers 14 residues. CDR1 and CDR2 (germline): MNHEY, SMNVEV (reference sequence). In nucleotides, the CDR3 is TGTGCCAGCAGTTCCCTAGCGTCTACAGATACGCAGTATTTT. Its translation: CASSSLASTDTQYF.